The rows below give T cell receptor beta chains drawn from one sample of a study of blood T cells in healthy people across ages. TCRdb itself ran the 5' RACE reads through MiXCR, one entry per CDR3 protein. The table includes 1.2 million to 1.5 million distinct CDR3 sequences, roughly 64% detected once. The material sequenced was blood. Every receptor here comes from a man in his late teens or twenties in good health. CDR3s include the opening cysteine and the closing phenylalanine or tryptophan. The D gene is left open where the match is weak. The size field is filled for only some rows; it gives once, few, many or a size class.

J gene,D gene,CDR3 length,clone size,V gene,CDR3 protein,CDR3 DNA
TRBJ1-6,.,15,few,TRBV6-1,CASSESRQDNSPLHF,TGTGCCAGCAGTGAATCGCGGCAGGATAATTCACCCCTCCACTTT
TRBJ1-6,.,14,.,TRBV7-6,CASSLYGNNSPLHF,TGTGCCAGCAGCTTATACGGGAATAATTCACCCCTCCACTTT
TRBJ1-5,.,15,.,TRBV20-1,CSASPSGSVGQPQHF,TGCAGTGCTAGTCCGTCGGGGTCGGTAGGTCAGCCCCAGCATTTT
TRBJ1-1,.,12,.,TRBV20-1,CSARAKATEAFF,TGCAGTGCTAGAGCCAAGGCCACTGAAGCTTTCTTT
TRBJ2-7,TRBD2,14,.,TRBV28,CASSFGAGSDEQYF,TGTGCCAGCAGTTTTGGAGCGGGGTCTGACGAGCAGTACTTC
TRBJ1-2,.,16,.,TRBV7-2,CASSLDHAGANYGYTF,TGTGCCAGCAGCTTAGATCATGCGGGGGCGAACTATGGCTACACCTTC
TRBJ1-2,.,16,.,TRBV10-3,CASRGLTGSFHYGYTF,TGTGCATCACGCGGTCTAACAGGGTCCTTCCACTATGGCTACACCTTC
TRBJ1-5,.,14,.,TRBV6-5,CASSRTRNNQPQHF,TGTGCCAGCAGCCGAACACGGAATAATCAGCCCCAGCATTTT
TRBJ2-1,.,14,.,TRBV4-1,CASSQGRFSYEQFF,TGCGCCAGCAGCCAGGGACGGTTCTCCTACGAGCAGTTCTTC
TRBJ2-1,.,14,few,TRBV29-1,CSVVEKAGSGEQFF,TGCAGCGTTGTCGAGAAGGCAGGGAGCGGTGAGCAGTTCTTC
TRBJ2-5,TRBD2,14,few,TRBV29-1,CSVWTSGHEETQYF,TGCAGCGTTTGGACTAGCGGTCATGAAGAGACCCAGTACTTC
TRBJ2-5,.,14,.,TRBV15,CATSRTIQGETQYF,TGTGCCACCAGCAGAACGATCCAGGGAGAGACCCAGTACTTC
TRBJ2-7,TRBD2,15,few,TRBV20-1,CSARDVAGGPGEQYF,TGCAGTGCTAGAGATGTGGCGGGAGGGCCGGGCGAGCAGTACTTC
TRBJ1-2,.,17,.,TRBV5-1,CASSPSEDILPNYGYTF,TGCGCCAGCAGCCCCTCCGAGGACATCCTCCCCAACTATGGCTACACCTTC
TRBJ2-7,.,12,few,TRBV20-1,CSARDDNYEQYF,TGCAGTGCTAGAGATGATAACTACGAGCAGTACTTC
TRBJ2-3,TRBD1,16,.,TRBV4-1,CASSQDQGVLADTQYF,TGCGCCAGCAGCCAAGATCAGGGGGTGTTGGCAGATACGCAGTATTTT
TRBJ2-1,.,12,.,TRBV29-1,CSVGISENEQFF,TGCAGCGTTGGAATTAGCGAAAATGAGCAGTTCTTC
TRBJ2-5,TRBD2,16,.,TRBV12-3/TRBV12-4,CASSSGSGGANWEQYF,TGTGCCAGCAGCTCGGGTAGCGGGGGCGCGAATTGGGAGCAGTACTTC
TRBJ2-7,.,14,.,TRBV2,CASSGDTSAYEQYF,TGTGCCAGCAGCGGGGACACAAGTGCCTACGAGCAGTACTTC
TRBJ1-2,.,15,few,TRBV28,CASSSWDGTNYGYTF,TGTGCCAGCAGTTCTTGGGACGGGACGAACTATGGCTACACCTTC
TRBJ2-7,.,17,few,TRBV6-1,CASSEEVWGTSITEQYF,TGTGCCAGCAGTGAAGAAGTTTGGGGGACAAGTATCACCGAGCAGTACTTC
TRBJ2-5,.,16,few,TRBV20-1,CSASPISGRARETQYF,TGCAGTGCTAGCCCCATTTCGGGACGGGCCAGGGAGACCCAGTACTTC
TRBJ2-3,.,15,few,TRBV7-8,CASSLGLGIADTQYF,TGTGCCAGCAGCTTAGGGTTGGGGATCGCAGATACGCAGTATTTT
TRBJ2-5,TRBD2,16,.,TRBV2,CASSDPGLAVKETQYF,TGTGCCAGCAGCGACCCCGGACTAGCTGTGAAAGAGACCCAGTACTTC
TRBJ1-1,.,16,.,TRBV5-1,CASRPGAGSANTEAFF,TGCGCCAGCAGGCCCGGGGCAGGGTCGGCGAACACTGAAGCTTTCTTT
TRBJ2-7,.,13,.,TRBV10-2,CASSGSTGETRYF,TGCGCCAGCAGTGGTTCAACCGGGGAGACCCGGTACTTC